This T cell receptor (beta chain) derives from a study of blood T cell repertoires in COVID-19. On the study more broadly: From the United States, Italy and Spain came samples of acute and convalescent COVID-19. The cDNA or gDNA used as material had been derived from T cells, B-cell-depleted T cells, or PBMCs.

In the source study's methods: The authors estimated nucleated cell counts from reference gene primer amplification. The table came from immunoSEQ multiplex PCR; TCRdb's copy has only in-frame clones and leaves some out. V, J and clone size were drawn from that table, and D and trimming were deduced from the DNA. The profile shows roughly 260,000 clones, around four fifths of them singletons. This CDR3 contains 18 residues. Trimming stripped 0 bases from V and 3 bases from J, with 21 bases between. Germline CDR1 reads LGHDT; CDR2 reads YNNKEL (reference sequence). V is TRBV3-1 (or the pseudogene TRBV3-2) and J is TRBJ2-7; perhaps TRBD1 as D (6 bases). Source material: peripheral blood. This TCR was recovered from a woman in her 70s with acute or convalescent COVID-19. Here the CDR3 DNA reads TGTGCCAGCAGCCAAGACTTACTTGGAAGCGTAGGGGGCTACGAGCAGTACTTC. Translating it yields CASSQDLLGSVGGYEQYF.